Following are 27 T cell receptor beta chains from one sample sequenced in a study of cytomegalovirus exposure and HLA in healthy donors. PCR amplification relied on 60 Vbeta primers (plus 13 Jbeta primers). The table came from immunoSEQ multiplex PCR; TCRdb's copy has only in-frame clones and leaves some out. This table has roughly 140,000 clones, roughly 68% appearing once. The sample consisted of PBMCs. Receptors were obtained from a man between 60 and 70 years old in good health and CMV-seronegative.

The chain recombines TRBV7-7 with TRBJ2-5; perhaps TRBD2 as D (6 bases). The CDR3 is 13 residues long. The germline V and J ends were trimmed by 3 bases and 1 base, with 6 bases remaining between them. Germline V gene lookup returns CDR1 SSHAT and CDR2 FNYEAQ (reference sequence). As DNA, the CDR3 is TGTGCCAGCAGCTTCGGGAGCCAAGAGACCCAGTACTTC. Protein product: CASSFGSQETQYF.

The chain employs TRBV11-2 and TRBJ1-1; weak D call: TRBD1 (5 bases). CDR1 and CDR2 from the germline V gene are SGHAT and FQNNGV. The CDR3 has 10 residues. Trimming left V 8 bases short and J 12 bases short, with 13 bases between. This chain's CDR3 is CASGALGTFF. DNA for the CDR3: TGTGCCAGCGGGGCCCTTGGGACTTTCTTT.

The rearrangement uses TRBV29-1 and TRBJ1-4; no clear D gene. Germline-derived CDR1 and CDR2 are SQVTM and ANQGSEA. CDR3 length: 14 residues. Trimming cost V 0 bases and J 7 bases, with 12 bases left between them. CDR3 residues: CSVEDQALGEKLFF. The DNA of the CDR3 is TGCAGCGTTGAAGATCAGGCGCTCGGTGAAAAACTGTTTTTT.

This clone was recorded only once. The chain recombines TRBV28 with TRBJ2-7; 11 nucleotides align to TRBD1. The CDR3 is 16 amino acids. Germline V gives CDR1 MDHEN, CDR2 SYDVKM. The ends lost 5 bases at V and 7 bases at J; junction bases unmatched: 13. CDR3 region: CASSPTPGTGGREQYF. The DNA of the CDR3 is TGTGCCAGCAGTCCGACCCCCGGGACAGGGGGAAGGGAGCAGTACTTC.

The J gene is TRBJ2-7, the V gene TRBV11-3; 12 bases agree with TRBD2. This CDR3 has 20 residues. J was trimmed by 2 bases and V by 6 bases; bases with no gene match: 20. Germline values: CDR1 SGHNT, CDR2 YENEEA. The DNA for the CDR3 is TGTGCCAGCAGTCCACCACCGGGACTAGCGGGCCACATCCATACCTACGAGCAGTACTTC. The encoded protein is CASSPPPGLAGHIHTYEQYF.

The rearrangement joins TRBV18 to TRBJ2-5, with D possibly TRBD2 on 5 matching bases. V was trimmed by 0 bases and J by 2 bases, leaving 10 bases between them. This CDR3 comprises 15 residues. CDR1 and CDR2 from the germline V gene are KGHSH and LQKENI. CDR3 nucleotides: TGTGCCAGCTCACCACCCGGGATTATGCAAGAGACCCAGTACTTC. Translated, it gives CASSPPGIMQETQYF.

As for this clone: The junction departs from the called germline gene at one end, perhaps through a read error. The chain couples TRBV11-2 to TRBJ2-2; a possible D gene is TRBD2 (6 bases). This CDR3 is built from 16 residues. Looked up from germline, CDR1 is SGHAT and CDR2 is FQNNGV. Here the CDR3 DNA reads TGTGCCAGCAGCTTAGGACAGCGGAGGAACACCGGGGGGCTGTTTTTT. Its protein is CASSLGQRRNTGGLFF.

The CDR3, as DNA: TGTGCTAGTGCCAGAGGACAGGGAGTGGATCAGCCCCAGCATTTT. This gives the protein CASARGQGVDQPQHF. The V call is TRBV12-5, the J call TRBJ1-5; 8 positions agree with TRBD1. This CDR3 region has 15 residues. Per the germline V gene, CDR1 is LGHNT and CDR2 is FRNRAP. Trimming took 7 bases from V and 5 from J; bases not matched to a gene: 10. Variable domain in full (rest from reference TRBV12-5 and TRBJ1-5): DARVTQTPRHKVTEMGQEVTMRCQPILGHNTVFWYRQTMMQGLELLAYFRNRAPLDDSGMPKDRFSAEMPDATLATLKIQPSEPRDSAVYFCASARGQGVDQPQHFGDGTRLSIL.

The CDR3 region is CASSSGARNSPLHF. CDR3 DNA: TGTGCCAGCAGTTCTGGGGCCCGGAATTCACCCCTCCACTTT. The genes are TRBV6-6 and TRBJ1-6, with D possibly being TRBD1 (5 bases). Germline CDR1 and CDR2: MNHNY and SVGAGI (reference sequence). The CDR3 runs to 14 residues. V was shortened by 4 bases and J by 7 bases, with 11 bases between the two germline ends.

This chain connects TRBV29-1 to TRBJ2-1, with a tentative D call TRBD1 (6 bases). The ends were cut back, 4 bases at V and 8 bases at J, with 18 bases in the middle. CDR1 is SQVTM, CDR2 ANQGSEA, per germline. The CDR3 is made up of 14 amino acids. As DNA, the CDR3 is TGCAGCGTTGGGGGGCAGTCCCCTCGGGATGAGCAGTTCTTC. This encodes CSVGGQSPRDEQFF.

This rearrangement joins TRBV5-6 to TRBJ2-5, with 7 nucleotides matching TRBD2. The J call is uncertain, as TRBJ2-7 better fits the DNA end. Germline CDR1 SGHDT, CDR2 YYEEEE. The CDR3 runs 14 residues. The CDR3 sequence: CASRPAGDPYEQYF. The CDR3 coding sequence is TGTGCCAGCAGACCCGCGGGGGATCCCTACGAGCAGTACTTC.

The rearrangement uses TRBV2 and TRBJ2-1; 10 bases line up with TRBD1. The CDR3 totals 13 residues. With V trimmed by 7 bases and J by 7 bases, 4 bases remained unmatched. The V gene's germline CDR1 is SNHLY and CDR2 FYNNEI. CDR3 sequence (DNA): TGTGCCAGCACGACAGGGGGCTGGAATGAGCAGTTCTTC. Protein sequence: CASTTGGWNEQFF.

This clone has more than one count but fewer than ten. The chain couples TRBV7-9 to TRBJ1-1, with D possibly TRBD1 on 5 matching bases. Germline loops: CDR1 SEHNR, CDR2 FQNEAQ (reference sequence). The CDR3 sequence is 17 residues long. Trimming removed 2 bases from V and 6 bases from J, with 22 bases in between. The DNA for the CDR3 is TGTGCCAGCAGCTTACCCGGGACTCTTACGACAATCGCTGAAGCTTTCTTT. As protein: CASSLPGTLTTIAEAFF.

Comments on this clone: Other DNA sequences within the sample encode an identical CDR3. The chain uses TRBV4-3 and TRBJ2-7; 8 nucleotides line up with TRBD2. CDR1 and CDR2 (germline): LGHNA, YSLEER. The CDR3 totals 14 residues. With V trimmed by 4 bases and J by 3 bases, 5 bases remained unmatched. CDR3 residues: CASSPGLASYEQYF. The CDR3, as DNA: TGCGCCAGCAGCCCCGGACTAGCAAGCTACGAGCAGTACTTC.

This chain joins TRBV4-1 and TRBJ1-2; a weak D match, TRBD1 (5 bases). The CDR3 contains 14 residues. The ends were cut back, 3 bases at V and 0 bases at J, with 8 bases in the middle. In germline, CDR1 is MGHRA, CDR2 YSYEKL. The CDR3 DNA reads as TGCGCCAGCAGCCAGGGGGGAGCTAACTATGGCTACACCTTC. Translated: CASSQGGANYGYTF.

This clone showed up just once. The V and J genes are TRBV5-1 and TRBJ1-6, with TRBD1 matching over 8 bases. CDR1 and CDR2 (germline): SGHRS, YFSETQ. V gave up 0 bases and J gave up 9 bases; unmatched junction bases: 8. The CDR3 covers 16 residues. In DNA, the CDR3 is TGCGCCAGCAGCTTGGCCACGACAGGGGAGGGTTCACCCCTCCACTTT. It is translated as CASSLATTGEGSPLHF.

The V call is TRBV5-3, the J call TRBJ2-5; TRBD2 matches 7 bases. TRBV5-3 is known as an ORF, though its function is uncertain. This CDR3 has 14 residues. The junction had 6 bases not matched to a gene; V was cut back by 1 base and J by 6 bases. In DNA form, the CDR3 reads TGTGCCAGAAGCTTGAAACGGGAGGCGAAGACCCAGTACTTC. This translates into CARSLKREAKTQYF.

The chain combines TRBV6-6 with TRBJ2-6, with D possibly being TRBD2 (5 bases). This CDR3 has 15 amino acids. The germline V and J ends were trimmed by 2 bases and 2 bases, with 7 bases remaining between them. CDR1 and CDR2 (germline): MNHNY, SVGAGI (reference sequence). Here the CDR3 reads CASSYTGTGANVLTF. DNA for the CDR3: TGTGCCAGCAGTTACACGGGAACTGGGGCCAACGTCCTGACTTTC.

This clone is a singleton in its sample. The chain is built from TRBV11-3 and TRBJ2-2; D ambiguous. The CDR3 spans 15 residues. Trimming removed 5 bases from V and 3 bases from J, with 13 bases in between. Germline-derived CDR1 and CDR2 are SGHNT and YENEEA. CDR3 region: CASSLATQHTGELFF. The CDR3 nucleotides read TGTGCCAGCAGCCTTGCAACTCAACACACCGGGGAGCTGTTTTTT.

This chain uses TRBV19 with TRBJ2-7, with 9 nucleotides matching TRBD1. CDR3 length equals 18 residues. V shed 7 bases, J shed 1 base, and the junction held 17 bases outside the gene matches. The V gene's germline CDR1 is LNHDA and CDR2 SQIVND (reference sequence). CDR3 region: CASTSGMTGGTVSYEQYF. As DNA, the CDR3 is TGTGCCAGTACCTCCGGAATGACAGGGGGGACGGTGTCCTACGAGCAGTACTTC. The full variable domain, its missing parts supplied by reference TRBV19 and TRBJ2-7, is DGGITQSPKYLFRKEGQNVTLSCEQNLNHDAMYWYRQDPGQGLRLIYYSQIVNDFQKGDIAEGYSVSREKKESFPLTVTSAQKNPTAFYLCASTSGMTGGTVSYEQYFGPGTRLTVT.

This chain joins TRBV5-1 and TRBJ2-5, with D perhaps matching TRBD1 (6 bases). Germline lookup yields CDR1 SGHRS and CDR2 YFSETQ. V was pared by 4 bases and J by 2 bases, with 18 bases between. The CDR3 totals 16 residues. This chain's CDR3 is CASSITIAGVQETQYF. Here the CDR3 DNA reads TGCGCCAGCAGCATTACCATAGCAGGGGTACAAGAGACCCAGTACTTC.

The chain couples TRBV5-8 to TRBJ1-5, with 10 bases identical to TRBD1. V shed 4 bases, J shed 6 bases, and the junction held 7 bases outside the gene matches. CDR3 size: 15 residues. Germline V CDR1 and CDR2: SGHTS, YDEGEE. This chain's CDR3 is CASSEGTGESQPQHF. CDR3 nucleotides: TGTGCCAGCAGCGAAGGGACAGGGGAGAGTCAGCCCCAGCATTTT.

This clone was observed a few times. This chain uses TRBV28 with TRBJ2-1; 9 nucleotides match TRBD2. Trimming took 4 bases from V and 4 from J; bases not matched to a gene: 5. Germline V gene lookup returns CDR1 MDHEN and CDR2 SYDVKM. The CDR3 consists of 15 residues. The CDR3 here is CASSSSGAQYNEQFF. The CDR3 region has the DNA TGTGCCAGCAGTTCTAGCGGGGCTCAGTACAATGAGCAGTTCTTC. Looking up the rest from reference TRBV28 and TRBJ2-1 gives the full variable domain: DVKVTQSSRYLVKRTGEKVFLECVQDMDHENMFWYRQDPGLGLRLIYFSYDVKMKEKGDIPEGYSVSREKKERFSLILESASTNQTSMYLCASSSSGAQYNEQFFGPGTRLTVL.

The rearrangement joins TRBV29-1 to TRBJ2-5; D perhaps matches TRBD1 (6 bases). V shed 4 bases and J shed 5 bases, with 17 bases lying between them. The length of the CDR3 is 14 residues. CDR1 and CDR2 from the germline V gene are SQVTM and ANQGSEA. CDR3 nucleotide sequence: TGCAGCGTTGCGTGGGGCAGGGGTAAGGAGACCCAGTACTTC. The encoded protein is CSVAWGRGKETQYF.

J is TRBJ2-1 and V is TRBV30; a weak D match, TRBD2 (5 bases). This CDR3 is built from 12 residues. Germline V gene data show CDR1 as GTSNPN and CDR2 as SVGIG (reference sequence). Trimming shortened V by 0 bases and J by 12 bases, and 12 bases separated the two germline ends. CDR3 sequence reads: CAWSVEEVRQFF. CDR3 nucleotides: TGTGCCTGGAGTGTCGAGGAGGTGCGGCAGTTCTTC.

V is TRBV2 and J is TRBJ2-6; no definite D call. Trimming took off 3 bases at V and 0 bases at J, with 6 bases between the two ends. From germline, CDR1 is SNHLY and CDR2 FYNNEI. This CDR3 is 15 amino acids long. The CDR3 sequence: CASSELGSGANVLTF. CDR3 coding DNA: TGTGCCAGCAGTGAGCTCGGCTCTGGGGCCAACGTCCTGACTTTC.

This clone has a single count. This chain uses TRBV6-5 with TRBJ2-5; D remains unclear. Trimming cost V 0 bases and J 2 bases, with 4 bases left between them. Germline V lookup: CDR1 MNHEY, CDR2 SVGAGI. This CDR3 contains 13 residues. The chain's CDR3 is CASSYSAQETQYF. Written as DNA, the CDR3 is TGTGCCAGCAGTTACTCGGCACAAGAGACCCAGTACTTC.